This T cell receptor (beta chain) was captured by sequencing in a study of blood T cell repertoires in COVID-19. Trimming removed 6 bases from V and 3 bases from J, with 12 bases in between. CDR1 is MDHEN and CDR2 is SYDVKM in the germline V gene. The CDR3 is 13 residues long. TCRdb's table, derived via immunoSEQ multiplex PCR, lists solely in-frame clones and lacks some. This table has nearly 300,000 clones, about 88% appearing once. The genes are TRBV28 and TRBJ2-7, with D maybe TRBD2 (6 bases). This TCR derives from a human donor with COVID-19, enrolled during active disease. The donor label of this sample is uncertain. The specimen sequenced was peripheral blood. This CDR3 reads CASSPGLYYEQYF. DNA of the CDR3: TGTGCCAGCAGCCCGGGACTGTACTACGAGCAGTACTTC.